These 13 T cell receptor beta chains originate from one sample sequenced in a study of blood T cell repertoires in COVID-19 (TCRdb year 2020). The library was generated by the immunoSEQ multiplex PCR assay. TCRdb retrieved this table from immuneACCESS and kept in-frame rearrangements only. Not all clones are present; in checked studies, unresolved V genes account for under half, and no reason is known for the remainder. The sample data list fewer than 350,000 clones, and 89% of these were observed just once. Clones ranked in the top ten supply 1.5% to 2% of the sample. The specimen sequenced was PBMCs or T cells enriched from blood (not recorded which). These receptors were taken from a middle-aged woman who had recovered from COVID-19.

The rearrangement uses TRBV18 and TRBJ1-1; D gene uncertain. The length of the CDR3 is 13 residues. CDR1 is KGHSH, CDR2 LQKENI, per germline. The V end was cut by 5 bases, the J end by 0 bases, with 7 bases between. CDR3 in DNA: TGTGCCAGCTCAGGGGAGATGAACACTGAAGCTTTCTTT. It translates to CASSGEMNTEAFF. Full variable domain (remainder filled in from reference TRBV18 and TRBJ1-1): NAGVMQNPRHLVRRRGQEARLRCSPMKGHSHVYWYRQLPEEGLKFMVYLQKENIIDESGMPKERFSAEFPKEGPSILRIQQVVRGDSAAYFCASSGEMNTEAFFGQGTRLTVV.

The V gene is TRBV5-1, the J gene TRBJ1-1; maybe TRBD1 (6 bases). The CDR3 spans 13 residues. V dropped 4 bases and J dropped 1 base, with 8 bases sitting between them. From germline, CDR1 is SGHRS and CDR2 YFSETQ. CDR3 bases: TGCGCCAGCAGCCAGGACAGGAACACTGAAGCTTTCTTT. Its protein is CASSQDRNTEAFF.

This chain uses TRBV7-9 with TRBJ1-2, with D possibly TRBD1 on 6 matching bases. Germline V CDR1 and CDR2: SEHNR, FQNEAQ (reference sequence). Trimming took 4 bases from V and 1 from J, leaving 16 bases between them. CDR3 size: 16 residues. Written as DNA, the CDR3 is TGTGCCAGCAGCTCCGCGACAGGCGTAGTTAACTATGGCTACACCTTC. Protein sequence: CASSSATGVVNYGYTF.

The chain combines TRBV6-2 or TRBV6-3 with TRBJ1-1; the D gene is possibly TRBD1 (6 bases). CDR1 and CDR2 from the germline V gene are MNHEY and SVGEGT. V was shortened by 6 bases and J by 3 bases, with 14 bases between the two germline ends. The length of the CDR3 is 14 residues. Here the CDR3 DNA reads TGTGCCAGCAGCACCCAAGGGGGGGACACTGAAGCTTTCTTT. Protein: CASSTQGGDTEAFF.

The rearrangement links TRBV5-1 to TRBJ1-4; perhaps TRBD1 as D (6 bases). Trimming cost V 4 bases and J 4 bases, with 23 bases left between them. The CDR3 spans 18 residues. From germline, CDR1 is SGHRS and CDR2 YFSETQ. The CDR3 DNA reads TGCGCCAGCAGCCGAGACCCTCCTTCAGGGGTCGGTAATGAAAAACTGTTTTTT. The encoded protein is CASSRDPPSGVGNEKLFF.

The rearrangement uses TRBV12-5 and TRBJ1-5; D is undetermined. This CDR3 is 13 amino acids long. Trimming cost V 6 bases and J 9 bases, with 15 bases left between them. Germline V CDR1 and CDR2: LGHNT, FRNRAP. The CDR3 region is CASGLLAGGPQHF. CDR3 sequence (DNA): TGTGCTAGTGGACTCCTGGCAGGAGGGCCCCAGCATTTT.

The J gene is TRBJ2-3, the V gene TRBV10-3; TRBD2 is a possible D gene (6 bases). CDR1 is ENHRY, CDR2 SYGVKD, per germline. Trimming removed 10 bases from V and 2 bases from J, with 16 bases in between. The CDR3 has 14 residues. Here the CDR3 DNA reads TGTGCCACCGACTTTCGCGGGACCACAGATACGCAGTATTTT. Its protein is CATDFRGTTDTQYF.

This sequence joins TRBV23-1 and TRBJ2-7; 9 bases map to TRBD1. TRBV23-1 is an ORF, with its function uncertain. CDR3 length: 15 residues. V trimming: 7 bases; J trimming: 0 bases; junction bases outside the gene matches: 7. The CDR3 DNA reads as TGCGCCAGCATACGGACAGGGGAGAGCTCCTACGAGCAGTACTTC. It specifies CASIRTGESSYEQYF.

The V call is TRBV7-2, the J call TRBJ2-7; possible D gene TRBD2, 5 bases. Germline V gene lookup returns CDR1 SGHTA and CDR2 FQGNSA. This CDR3 has 13 amino acids. Trimming left V 1 base short and J 4 bases short, with 8 bases between. The CDR3: CASSLGREYEQYF. For the CDR3, the DNA is TGTGCCAGCAGCTTAGGACGGGAATACGAGCAGTACTTC.

The chain combines TRBV6-5 with TRBJ1-2; tentatively, D is TRBD1 (6 bases). The V gene's germline CDR1 is MNHEY and CDR2 SVGAGI. Trimming stripped 4 bases from V and 8 bases from J, with 14 bases between. The CDR3 extends over 13 amino acids. Written as DNA, the CDR3 is TGTGCCAGCAGTTTGGGGGGGCGGAAGGGCTACACCTTC. Encoded protein: CASSLGGRKGYTF.

This clone was detected only a few times. The V and J genes are TRBV19 and TRBJ1-1; D is unclear. Germline values: CDR1 LNHDA, CDR2 SQIVND (reference sequence). Trimming removed 6 bases from V and 0 bases from J, with 8 bases in between. The CDR3 is made up of 13 amino acids. In DNA form, the CDR3 reads TGTGCCAGTAGGGTTACTATGAACACTGAAGCTTTCTTT. Amino acid sequence: CASRVTMNTEAFF.

This clone was observed a single time. The chain has TRBV7-3 and TRBJ1-1; tentatively, D is TRBD1 (6 bases). The CDR3 sequence is 16 residues long. CDR1 SGHTA and CDR2 FQGTGA come from the germline V gene. V lost 0 bases and J 0 bases, leaving 11 bases between the germline ends. CDR3 sequence (DNA): TGTGCCAGCAGCTTAACCGGCCGGGACATGAACACTGAAGCTTTCTTT. This encodes CASSLTGRDMNTEAFF.

This clone was seen ten or more times. The chain uses TRBV13 and TRBJ1-2; D is uncertain. Germline lookup yields CDR1 PRHDT and CDR2 FYEKMQ (reference sequence). The CDR3 has 15 residues. The V gene lost 5 bases and the J gene lost 3 bases, with 16 bases spanning the gap. Written as DNA, the CDR3 is TGTGCCAGCAGCCCCTCTCCGCCCGGGGACTATGGCTACACCTTC. It is translated as CASSPSPPGDYGYTF.